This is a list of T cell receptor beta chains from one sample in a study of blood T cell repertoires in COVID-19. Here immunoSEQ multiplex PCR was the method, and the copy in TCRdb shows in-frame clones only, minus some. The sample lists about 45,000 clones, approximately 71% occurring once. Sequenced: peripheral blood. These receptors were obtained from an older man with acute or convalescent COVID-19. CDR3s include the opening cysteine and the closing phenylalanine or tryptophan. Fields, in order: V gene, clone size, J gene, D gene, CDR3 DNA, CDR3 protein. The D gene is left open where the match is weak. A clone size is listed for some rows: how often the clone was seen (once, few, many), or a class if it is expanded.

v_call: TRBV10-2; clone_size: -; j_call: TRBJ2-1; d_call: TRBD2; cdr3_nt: TGCGCCAGCAGTGGGGGAGGAGTAGCGGGAGGGCAGTTCTTC; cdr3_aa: CASSGGGVAGGQFF
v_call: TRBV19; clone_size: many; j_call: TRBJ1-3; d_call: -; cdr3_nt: TGTGCCAGCGACGCCGGGACACCTGGAAACACCATATATTTT; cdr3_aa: CASDAGTPGNTIYF
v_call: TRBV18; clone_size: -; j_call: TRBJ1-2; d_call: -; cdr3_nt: TGTGCCAGCTCACCACAAGGGGGATCGCTCGGCTACACCTTC; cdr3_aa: CASSPQGGSLGYTF
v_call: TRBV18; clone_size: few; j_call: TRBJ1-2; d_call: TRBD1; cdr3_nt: TGTGCCAGCTCCCTAGGGGCCGACAGGGAAGTTGGCTACACCTTC; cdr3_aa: CASSLGADREVGYTF
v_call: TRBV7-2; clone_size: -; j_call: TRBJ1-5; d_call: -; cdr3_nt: TGTGCCAGCAGCTCTGACTACGGGGGTCAGCCCCAGCATTTT; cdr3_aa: CASSSDYGGQPQHF
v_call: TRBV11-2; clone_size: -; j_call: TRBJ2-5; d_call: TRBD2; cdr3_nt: TGTGCCAGCAGCTTCGGGCGGGGGAGGCAGCGGATAGAGACCCAGTACTTC; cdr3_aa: CASSFGRGRQRIETQYF
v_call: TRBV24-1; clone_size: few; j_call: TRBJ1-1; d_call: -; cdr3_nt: TGTGCCACCAGTGATTTGGGGGCCAGGGATCCTGAAGCTTTCTTT; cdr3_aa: CATSDLGARDPEAFF
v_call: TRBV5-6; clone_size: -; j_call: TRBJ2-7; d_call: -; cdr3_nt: TGTGCCAGCAGCCGGGGACTTCCCTACGAGCAGTACTTC; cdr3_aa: CASSRGLPYEQYF
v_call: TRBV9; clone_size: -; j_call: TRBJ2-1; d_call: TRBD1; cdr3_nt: TGTGCCAGCAGCCCAGGGACAGTCTCCTACAATGAGCAGTTCTTC; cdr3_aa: CASSPGTVSYNEQFF
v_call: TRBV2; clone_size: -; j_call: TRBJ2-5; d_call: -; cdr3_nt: TGTGCCAGCAGTGTCGGACAAACCCAAGAGACCCAGTACTTC; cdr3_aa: CASSVGQTQETQYF
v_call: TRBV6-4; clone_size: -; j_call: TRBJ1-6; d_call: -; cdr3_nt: TGTGCCAGCAGTGACACCGACAGTGGGAATTCACCCCTCCACTTT; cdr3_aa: CASSDTDSGNSPLHF
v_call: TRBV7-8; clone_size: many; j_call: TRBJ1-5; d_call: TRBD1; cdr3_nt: TGTGCCAGCAGTCTGGACAGGGTTTTTCAGCCCCAGCATTTT; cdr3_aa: CASSLDRVFQPQHF
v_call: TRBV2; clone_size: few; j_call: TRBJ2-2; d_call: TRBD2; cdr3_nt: TGTGCCAGCACCCCGGGACTAGTAGCCGGGGAGCTGTTTTTT; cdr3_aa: CASTPGLVAGELFF
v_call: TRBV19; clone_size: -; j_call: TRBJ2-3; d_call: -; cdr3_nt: TGTGCCAGTAGTAAGAGTGGGGCCGCAGATACGCAGTATTTT; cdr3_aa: CASSKSGAADTQYF
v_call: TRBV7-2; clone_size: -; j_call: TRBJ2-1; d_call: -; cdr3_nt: TGTGCCAGCAGCTTAGGTGGGGGGGGCCATCATGAGCAGTTCTTC; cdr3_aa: CASSLGGGGHHEQFF
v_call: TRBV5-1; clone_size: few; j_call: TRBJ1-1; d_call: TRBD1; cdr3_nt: TGCGCCAGCAGCTCGGACGCGCAGGGGGTAGGAGCTTTCTTT; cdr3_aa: CASSSDAQGVGAFF
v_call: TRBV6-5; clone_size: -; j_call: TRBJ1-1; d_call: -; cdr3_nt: TGTGCCACCCTAGACGGAATGAACACTGAAGCTTTCTTT; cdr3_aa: CATLDGMNTEAFF
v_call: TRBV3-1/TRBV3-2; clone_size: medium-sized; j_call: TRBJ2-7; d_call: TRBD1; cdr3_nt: TGTGCCAGCAGCACCACACTCGGACAGGGTGGAGAGCAGTACTTC; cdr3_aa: CASSTTLGQGGEQYF
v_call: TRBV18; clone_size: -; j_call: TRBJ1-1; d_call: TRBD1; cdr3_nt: TGTGCCAGCTCACCACCGTTGACAGGGGGTACTGAAGCTTTCTTT; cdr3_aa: CASSPPLTGGTEAFF
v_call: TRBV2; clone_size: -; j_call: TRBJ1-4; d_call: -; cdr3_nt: TGTGCCAGCACCCAGGGGAACGAGGTGCTGTTTTTT; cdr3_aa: CASTQGNEVLFF
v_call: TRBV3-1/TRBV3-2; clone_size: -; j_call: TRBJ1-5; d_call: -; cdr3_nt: TGTGCCAGCAGCCAAGACAGTAGGGGTTCTGAGCCCCAGCATTTT; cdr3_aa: CASSQDSRGSEPQHF
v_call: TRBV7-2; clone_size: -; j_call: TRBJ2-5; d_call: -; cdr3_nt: TGTGCCAGCAGCTACCCCCCCGGGGAAGAGACCCAGTACTTC; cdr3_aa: CASSYPPGEETQYF
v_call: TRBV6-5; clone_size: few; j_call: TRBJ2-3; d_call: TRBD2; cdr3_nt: TGTGCCAGCAGTTTTAGACTAGCGGGAGTTACGCAGTATTTT; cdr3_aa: CASSFRLAGVTQYF
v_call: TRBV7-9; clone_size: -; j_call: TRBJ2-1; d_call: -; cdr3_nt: TGTGCCAGCAGCTCCCCCTTCACCGGGGAAAAAAATGAGCAGTTCTTC; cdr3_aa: CASSSPFTGEKNEQFF
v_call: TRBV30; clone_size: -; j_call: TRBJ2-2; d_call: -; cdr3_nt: TGTGCCTGGAGTGTACTTCAGGGGTACACCGGGGAGCTGTTTTTT; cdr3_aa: CAWSVLQGYTGELFF
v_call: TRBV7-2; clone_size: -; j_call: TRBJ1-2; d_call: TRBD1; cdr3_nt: TGTGCCAGCAGCTCCCCTGCGGGACAGGGGGCTTTTGGCTACACCTTC; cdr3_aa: CASSSPAGQGAFGYTF
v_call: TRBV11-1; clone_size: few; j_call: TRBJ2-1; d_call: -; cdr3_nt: TGTGCCAGCAGCCCGGGTCACAATGAGCAGTTCTTC; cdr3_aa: CASSPGHNEQFF
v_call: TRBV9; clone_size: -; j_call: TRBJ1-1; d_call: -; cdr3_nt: TGTGCCAGCAGGAGGTTGGATGGCACTGAAGCTTTCTTT; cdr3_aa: CASRRLDGTEAFF
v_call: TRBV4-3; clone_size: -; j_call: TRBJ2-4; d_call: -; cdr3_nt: TGCGCCAGCAGCCAAGATCTTCAGGACAGACTCCACTTC; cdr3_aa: CASSQDLQDRLHF
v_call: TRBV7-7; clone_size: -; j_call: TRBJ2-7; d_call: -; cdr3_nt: TGTGCCAGCAGCTTAGGAGCGCCGGGACTGGATTACGAGCAGTACTTC; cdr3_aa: CASSLGAPGLDYEQYF
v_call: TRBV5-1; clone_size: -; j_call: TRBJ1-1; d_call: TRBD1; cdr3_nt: TGCGCCAGCAGTAACAGGGGGCAGAACACTGAAGCTTTCTTT; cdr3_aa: CASSNRGQNTEAFF
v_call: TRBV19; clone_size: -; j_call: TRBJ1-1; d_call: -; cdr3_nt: TGTGCCAGTAGTACCCGCGACCAGGGGAGCACTGAAGCTTTCTTT; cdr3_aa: CASSTRDQGSTEAFF
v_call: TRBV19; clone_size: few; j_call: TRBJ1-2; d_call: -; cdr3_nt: TGTGCCAGTAGTATGGGAGGACCCTATGGCTACACCTTC; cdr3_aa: CASSMGGPYGYTF
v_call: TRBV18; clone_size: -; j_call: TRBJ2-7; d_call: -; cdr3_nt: TGTGCCAGCTCATCAGGGTCCGTGGGGTACTTC; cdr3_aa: CASSSGSVGYF
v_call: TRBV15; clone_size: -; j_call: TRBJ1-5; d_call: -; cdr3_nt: TGTGCCACCAGCAGAGATTCCGGAGGACAGCCCCAGCATTTT; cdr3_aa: CATSRDSGGQPQHF
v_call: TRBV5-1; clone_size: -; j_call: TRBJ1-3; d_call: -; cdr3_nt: TGCGCCAGCAGCTTGGGGTCTAGCGGTTCTGGAAACACCATATATTTT; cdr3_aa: CASSLGSSGSGNTIYF
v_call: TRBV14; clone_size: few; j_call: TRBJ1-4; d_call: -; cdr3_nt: TGTGCCAGCAGCCAAGAGGAGCAGGTGGACTTTAATGAAAAACTGTTTTTT; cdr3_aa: CASSQEEQVDFNEKLFF
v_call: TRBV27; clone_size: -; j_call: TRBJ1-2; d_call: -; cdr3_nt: TGTGCCAGCAGTTCCAATAACTATGGCTACACCTTC; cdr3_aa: CASSSNNYGYTF
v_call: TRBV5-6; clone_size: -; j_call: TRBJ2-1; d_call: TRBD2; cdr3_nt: TGTGCCAGCAGCTCGGATAGCGGGAGGGTCTACAATGAGCAGTTCTTC; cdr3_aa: CASSSDSGRVYNEQFF
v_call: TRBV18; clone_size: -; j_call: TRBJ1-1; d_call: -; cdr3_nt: TGTGCCAGCTCACCTACAGAGAACACTGAAGCTTTCTTT; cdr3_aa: CASSPTENTEAFF
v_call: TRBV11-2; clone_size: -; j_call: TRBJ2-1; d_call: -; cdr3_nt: TGTGCCAGCAGCTTAGAGGGGGGAGCCAATGAGCAGTTCTTC; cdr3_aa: CASSLEGGANEQFF
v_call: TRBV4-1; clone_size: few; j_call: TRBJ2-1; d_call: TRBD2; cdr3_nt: TGCGCCAGCAGCCAAACCGACCTGGGCCTAGCGGGCAATGAGCAGTTCTTC; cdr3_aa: CASSQTDLGLAGNEQFF
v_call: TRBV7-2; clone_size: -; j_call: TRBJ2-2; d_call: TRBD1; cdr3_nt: TGTGCCAGCAGCTTAGCGAAGGGGGCGGCTTCCGGGGAGCTGTTTTTT; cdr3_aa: CASSLAKGAASGELFF
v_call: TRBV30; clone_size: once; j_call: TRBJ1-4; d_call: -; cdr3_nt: TGTGCCTGGAGTACAGGGAGGGCGGGTAATGAAAAACTGTTTTTT; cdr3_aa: CAWSTGRAGNEKLFF
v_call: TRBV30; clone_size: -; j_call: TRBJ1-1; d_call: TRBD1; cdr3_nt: TGTGCCTGGAGCCGTGGACAGGGGAACACTGAAGCTTTCTTT; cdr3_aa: CAWSRGQGNTEAFF
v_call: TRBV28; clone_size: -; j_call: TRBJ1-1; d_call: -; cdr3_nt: TGTGCCAGCATTCCGGCGTGGAGGGACACTGAAGCTTTCTTT; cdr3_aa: CASIPAWRDTEAFF